This TCR beta chain was identified in a study of blood T cell repertoires in COVID-19. Study-wide context: Acute-phase and convalescent COVID-19 samples originated in the United States, Italy and Spain. PBMCs, B-cell-depleted T cells, or T cells provided the cDNA or gDNA that made up the material.

This clone has only one observation. Study processing details: Nucleated cell number was recorded as an estimate derived from reference gene primer amplification. Data came from immunoSEQ multiplex PCR; TCRdb stores just in-frame clones and leaves some out. The V and J calls and clone size are taken from that table; D and trimming were inferred from the DNA. Among about 210,000 clones, around nine tenths were seen once, and the ten largest hold 1.5% to 2%. V lost 5 bases and J 8 bases, leaving 6 bases between the germline ends. Germline V CDR1 and CDR2: SQVTM, ANQGSEA. This CDR3 is 9 amino acids long.

Material: peripheral blood. The chain couples TRBV29-1 to TRBJ1-2; unclear D gene. This sequence was found in a man aged 18 to 29 with active or convalescent COVID-19. As DNA, the CDR3 is TGCAGCGTTCAGGAAGGCTACACCTTC. It specifies CSVQEGYTF.